This note documents a single TCR beta chain sequence. Its antigen is still unknown. This may arise from a read error, as a much more abundant clone is one base away. The entry originates in a study of T cells after yellow fever vaccination. This CDR3 has 16 residues. CDR1 SGDLS and CDR2 YYNGEE come from the germline V gene. TCRdb itself ran the 5' RACE reads through MiXCR, one entry per CDR3 protein. In the table there are around 610,000 distinct CDR3 sequences, 13% of which are singletons. Study results and caveats: Booster samples showed a return of most primary-vaccination clones (roughly 95% CD4, 70% to 90% CD8).

The input for sequencing was PBMCs, taken on the day of the yellow fever booster vaccination. The clonotype was recovered from a man aged 25 to 45 who received the YFV17D yellow fever vaccine. The genes are TRBV9 and TRBJ2-1; D unresolved. CDR3 DNA: TGTGCCAGCGGCGTGGGCGAGATCGACCGCTACAATGAGCAGTTCTTC. Its translation is CASGVGEIDRYNEQFF.